The 31 T cell receptor beta chains below were found in one sample sequenced in a study of T cells after yellow fever vaccination (dated by TCRdb to between 2018 and 2021). Read against the paper, the sample's treatment or condition label means: live attenuated yellow fever vaccine strain. Library preparation employed 5' RACE. Sequencing relied on an Illumina HiSeq 2500. Through fastp at Q25 and MiXCR, TCRdb rebuilt clones from the public reads, retaining in-frame beta chains. Rows are combined by CDR3 protein, so each entry shows the most common genes and DNA. Within this sample are 100,000 or so distinct CDR3 sequences, with roughly 9% of them counted one time only. The ten top clones hold around 17% of the sample. The sequences come from CD8+ T cells not binding an NS4B(214-222) dextramer, sorted from PBMCs, collected approximately 16 days after the first yellow fever vaccination. The sample's cell subset or site label, in plain terms: NS4B epitope dextramer-negative CD8 T cells. These TCRs come from a man in his late teens or twenties who received the YFV17D yellow fever vaccine.

V is TRBV19 and J is TRBJ1-5; TRBD1 aligns across 8 bases. Trimming cost V 7 bases and J 5 bases; bases outside gene matches: 4. This CDR3 has 13 residues. Germline V gives CDR1 LNHDA, CDR2 SQIVND (reference sequence). The CDR3 loop reads CASIGTGDQPQHF. CDR3 DNA sequence: TGTGCCAGTATTGGGACAGGAGATCAGCCCCAGCATTTT.

There are a few counts of this clonotype. The chain combines TRBV6-2 or TRBV6-3 with TRBJ1-1; D gene unclear. Trimming took off 0 bases at V and 10 bases at J, with 18 bases between the two ends. This CDR3 contains 15 residues. Germline CDR1 and CDR2: MNHEY and SVGEGT. The CDR3 loop is CASSYSREQPVGAFF. The CDR3 DNA reads TGTGCCAGCAGTTACTCGAGGGAACAGCCAGTTGGAGCTTTCTTT.

The rearrangement uses TRBV9 and TRBJ2-3, with TRBD1 matching over 8 bases. This CDR3 has 14 amino acids. Germline V gives CDR1 SGDLS, CDR2 YYNGEE. The J segment lost 2 bases and the V segment lost 4 bases, leaving 3 bases of the junction unmatched. CDR3 nucleotides: TGTGCCAGCAGCTCGGACAGGGTCACAGATACGCAGTATTTT. It codes for CASSSDRVTDTQYF.

The rearrangement links TRBV2 to TRBJ2-2; tentative D call: TRBD1 (6 bases). Germline CDR1 and CDR2: SNHLY and FYNNEI. Trimming stripped 0 bases from V and 0 bases from J, with 11 bases between. This CDR3 is 17 amino acids long. CDR3 amino acids: CASSEAPWTANTGELFF. For the CDR3, the DNA is TGTGCCAGCAGTGAAGCGCCTTGGACAGCGAACACCGGGGAGCTGTTTTTT.

This chain joins TRBV27 and TRBJ2-1; 15 positions match TRBD2. The CDR3 runs 16 residues. Germline CDR1 is MNHEY and CDR2 is SMNVEV (reference sequence). With 7 bases clipped from V and 9 bases from J, the junction kept 10 bases outside the gene matches. The CDR3 DNA is TGTGCCAGCAACTGGGGACTAGCGGGGGGTTTGGGTGAGCAGTTCTTC. Its protein product is CASNWGLAGGLGEQFF.

This clonotype was seen more than once but under ten times. The V call is TRBV12-3 or TRBV12-4, the J call TRBJ1-2, with 7 bases aligning to TRBD1. This CDR3 contains 16 residues. J gave up 8 bases and V 2 bases, and 14 bases lay outside the gene matches. CDR3 coding DNA: TGTGCCAGCAGTTTAAAAACGGACAGGAAGAGGGACGGCTACACCTTC. Protein sequence: CASSLKTDRKRDGYTF.

This chain joins TRBV11-2 and TRBJ1-6, with TRBD1 as a possible D gene (5 bases). V shed 5 bases and J shed 9 bases, with 17 bases lying between them. This CDR3 has 15 residues. Germline loops: CDR1 SGHAT, CDR2 FQNNGV. The CDR3 sequence: CASSTVAGTASPLHF. As DNA, the CDR3 is TGTGCCAGCAGCACCGTGGCAGGGACTGCTTCACCCCTCCACTTT.

This clonotype was counted between two and nine times. The chain joins TRBV12-3 or TRBV12-4 to TRBJ1-1, with D possibly being TRBD1 (5 bases). The CDR3 is 15 amino acids. Trimming pared 5 bases from V and 0 bases from J, leaving 13 bases between. The CDR3 nucleotides read TGTGCCAGCAGTCCACGTTGGGGACTGAACACTGAAGCTTTCTTT. It codes for CASSPRWGLNTEAFF.

In its sample, this clonotype was seen a few times. This chain links TRBV5-1 with TRBJ1-1; the D is unclear. Germline lookup yields CDR1 SGHRS and CDR2 YFSETQ. V was pared by 4 bases and J by 1 base, with 11 bases between. The CDR3 is made up of 14 amino acids. The CDR3 DNA is TGCGCCAGCAGCCGGGATCTAAGGAACACTGAAGCTTTCTTT. It codes for CASSRDLRNTEAFF.

This clonotype was found a few times. The chain uses TRBV19 and TRBJ2-7; TRBD2 is a possible D gene (5 bases). Trimming left V 9 bases short and J 4 bases short, with 16 bases between. CDR3 length: 13 residues. The V gene's germline CDR1 is LNHDA and CDR2 SQIVND (reference sequence). Here the CDR3 reads CASAPGDGYEQYV. Here the CDR3 DNA reads TGTGCCAGCGCACCCGGGGATGGTTACGAGCAGTACGTC.

This clonotype was observed many times. The chain couples TRBV3-1 to TRBJ2-7, with TRBD1 matching 9 bases. Germline trimming cut 4 bases from V and 3 bases from J; bases unmatched to any gene: 4. Germline CDR1 LGHDT, CDR2 YNNKEL (reference sequence). This CDR3 comprises 14 residues. The CDR3 DNA is TGTGCCAGCAGCCCGGGACAGGGACACTACGAGCAGTACTTC. Amino acid sequence: CASSPGQGHYEQYF.

The chain uses TRBV6-1 and TRBJ2-1; D ambiguous. Trimming shortened V by 2 bases and J by 1 base, and 0 bases separated the two germline ends. Germline CDR1 MNHNS, CDR2 SASEGT. The CDR3 has 12 amino acids. The CDR3 DNA reads TGTGCCAGCAGTGAATCCTACAATGAGCAGTTCTTC. Its translation is CASSESYNEQFF.

This chain links TRBV6-5 with TRBJ2-1, with 16 bases aligning to TRBD2. Germline CDR1 is MNHEY and CDR2 is SVGAGI. CDR3 length: 19 residues. Losses at the gene ends were 2 bases for V and 6 bases for J; bases not matched to a gene: 10. CDR3 DNA: TGTGCCAGCAGTTACAACGCCGGGACTAGCGGGGGGGCGGTCAATGAGCAGTTCTTC. Residues: CASSYNAGTSGGAVNEQFF.

The chain uses TRBV7-2 and TRBJ1-5; 8 bases align to TRBD1. The germline V gene encodes CDR1 SGHTA and CDR2 FQGNSA. This CDR3 contains 14 residues. With 5 bases clipped from V and 6 bases from J, the junction kept 6 bases outside the gene matches. This CDR3 is CASSPGGFTQPQHF. In DNA form, the CDR3 reads TGTGCCAGCAGCCCAGGGGGCTTTACTCAGCCCCAGCATTTT. Full variable domain (missing parts from reference TRBV7-2 and TRBJ1-5): GAGVSQSPSNKVTEKGKDVELRCDPISGHTALYWYRQSLGQGLEFLIYFQGNSAPDKSGLPSDRFSAERTGGSVSTLTIQRTQQEDSAVYLCASSPGGFTQPQHFGDGTRLSIL.

This clonotype was counted ten times or more. V is TRBV5-1 and J is TRBJ2-1, with D perhaps given as TRBD1 or TRBD2 (6 bases each). The CDR3 sequence is 15 residues long. V was cut by 1 base and J by 8 bases, with 16 bases left in between. Germline V CDR1 and CDR2: SGHRS, YFSETQ. CDR3 sequence reads: CASSLFSGGQDEQFF. DNA of the CDR3: TGCGCCAGCAGCTTGTTTTCTGGGGGGCAGGATGAGCAGTTCTTC.

The gene calls are TRBV19 and TRBJ2-5; 7 bases fit TRBD1. There are 14 residues in the CDR3. Germline lookup yields CDR1 LNHDA and CDR2 SQIVND (reference sequence). V dropped 8 bases and J dropped 0; count of bases not matched to a gene: 6. The CDR3 sequence: CASLDRTDQETQYF. The CDR3 nucleotides read TGTGCCAGTCTGGACAGGACCGACCAAGAGACCCAGTACTTC. The whole variable domain, remainder taken from reference TRBV19 and TRBJ2-5, is DGGITQSPKYLFRKEGQNVTLSCEQNLNHDAMYWYRQDPGQGLRLIYYSQIVNDFQKGDIAEGYSVSREKKESFPLTVTSAQKNPTAFYLCASLDRTDQETQYFGPGTRLLVL.

This clonotype was seen many times. V usage is TRBV3-1 and J usage is TRBJ2-1, with D possibly being TRBD1 (6 bases). Germline V gene lookup returns CDR1 LGHDT and CDR2 YNNKEL (reference sequence). This CDR3 comprises 17 residues. Trimming took off 4 bases at V and 8 bases at J, with 24 bases between the two ends. In DNA, the CDR3 is TGTGCCAGCAGCCCACCCGCCGGGACATGGCGGCAAGATGAGCAGTTCTTC. Its translation is CASSPPAGTWRQDEQFF.

A few counts support this clonotype. V and J are TRBV10-3 and TRBJ2-2; 10 bases are shared with TRBD2. There are 18 residues in the CDR3. The trim removed 4 bases at V and 0 bases at J, leaving 8 bases unmatched. Germline values: CDR1 ENHRY, CDR2 SYGVKD. The CDR3 nucleotides are TGTGCCATCAGTGCCTCGCCGGGACTAGCGACGAACACCGGGGAGCTGTTTTTT. Translated, it gives CAISASPGLATNTGELFF.

This clonotype occurred many times. The V and J genes are TRBV12-3 or TRBV12-4 and TRBJ2-5, with 11 bases fitting TRBD2. J lost 6 bases, V lost 5 bases, and 14 bases had no gene match. The length of the CDR3 is 17 residues. The CDR3 loop is CASSLAHASGGLKTQYF. CDR3 DNA sequence: TGTGCCAGCAGTCTTGCCCACGCTAGCGGGGGGTTAAAGACCCAGTACTTC.

A few counts support this clonotype. This chain uses TRBV11-2 with TRBJ2-7; 7 positions match TRBD2. CDR1 is SGHAT and CDR2 is FQNNGV in the germline V gene. Trimming cost V 5 bases and J 4 bases; bases outside gene matches: 23. The CDR3 runs 19 residues. This chain's CDR3 is CASSLTRYPLGGGAYEQYF. CDR3 nucleotides: TGTGCCAGCAGCCTTACCAGGTACCCCTTAGGCGGGGGTGCGTACGAGCAGTACTTC.

There are many counts of this clonotype. V gene TRBV5-1 combines with J gene TRBJ2-1; a possible D gene is TRBD2 (5 bases). Germline V gene data show CDR1 as SGHRS and CDR2 as YFSETQ. V was shortened by 2 bases and J by 5 bases, with 29 bases between the two germline ends. The CDR3 spans 20 residues. Written as DNA, the CDR3 is TGCGCCAGCAGCTTCGGTTTAGCCCCGGGATCCACATATTTAAACAATGAGCAGTTCTTC. This translates into CASSFGLAPGSTYLNNEQFF.

The chain combines TRBV20-1 with TRBJ2-1; no definite D call. The CDR3 runs 13 residues. Per germline, CDR1 DFQATT and CDR2 SNEGSKA (reference sequence). The germline V and J ends were trimmed by 2 bases and 6 bases, with 11 bases remaining between them. The CDR3 DNA reads as TGCAGTGCTAGACCTGACGGTCGCAATGAGCAGTTCTTC. Amino acid sequence: CSARPDGRNEQFF.

This clonotype has a count of ten or more. The chain is built from TRBV20-1 and TRBJ2-1; TRBD1 is a possible D gene (5 bases). Germline V gene lookup returns CDR1 DFQATT and CDR2 SNEGSKA (reference sequence). Trimming cost V 6 bases and J 5 bases, with 14 bases left between them. The CDR3 covers 13 residues. DNA of the CDR3: TGCAGTGCCGACCAGGACACCAACAATGAGCAGTTCTTC. This sequence encodes CSADQDTNNEQFF.

This clonotype has at least ten counts. CDR3 protein: CASSPRRTDTQYF. CDR3 DNA sequence: TGTGCCAGCAGTCCCCGACGCACAGATACGCAGTATTTT. The chain links TRBV27 to TRBJ2-3; D call uncertain. Trimming took off 5 bases at V and 1 base at J, with 7 bases between the two ends. The V gene's germline CDR1 is MNHEY and CDR2 SMNVEV (reference sequence). The CDR3 has 13 residues.

The chain recombines TRBV18 with TRBJ2-1; D is perhaps TRBD2 (6 bases). Trimming took 0 bases from V and 1 from J, leaving 10 bases between them. The CDR3 runs 16 residues. From germline, CDR1 is KGHSH and CDR2 LQKENI. Written as DNA, the CDR3 is TGTGCCAGCTCACCACCGCAGGCGGGATCCTACAATGAGCAGTTCTTC. Amino acids: CASSPPQAGSYNEQFF.

This chain joins TRBV6-2 or TRBV6-3 and TRBJ2-1; tentatively, D is TRBD1 (6 bases). Germline CDR1 reads MNHEY; CDR2 reads SVGEGT. CDR3 size: 13 residues. The V and J ends lost 6 bases and 7 bases respectively, with 13 bases between them. CDR3 sequence: CASREQGMNEQFF. CDR3 in DNA: TGTGCCAGCAGGGAACAGGGTATGAATGAGCAGTTCTTC.

This clonotype turned up a few times. The chain carries TRBV12-3 or TRBV12-4 and TRBJ1-1; unclear D gene. The CDR3 runs 11 residues. Trimming left V 5 bases short and J 4 bases short, with 5 bases between. This chain's CDR3 is CASSQSTEAFF. For the CDR3, the DNA is TGTGCCAGCAGTCAGTCCACTGAAGCTTTCTTT.

V is TRBV6-5 and J is TRBJ2-5; possibly TRBD1 or TRBD2 for D (5 bases each). The CDR3 totals 14 residues. The V end lost 2 bases, the J end lost 4 bases, and 11 bases lay between the germline ends. Germline V gives CDR1 MNHEY, CDR2 SVGAGI. CDR3 protein: CASSYGGLGETQYF. The CDR3 nucleotides are TGTGCCAGCAGTTACGGGGGTCTAGGAGAGACCCAGTACTTC.

This clonotype was seen a few times. The chain carries TRBV29-1 and TRBJ1-5; 9 bases align to TRBD1. The V gene end was trimmed by 7 bases and the J gene end by 7 bases; junction bases not matched to a gene: 8. Germline V gives CDR1 SQVTM, CDR2 ANQGSEA. The length of the CDR3 is 13 residues. This chain's CDR3 is CSATTGGDQPQHF. DNA for the CDR3: TGCAGCGCAACGACAGGGGGAGACCAGCCCCAGCATTTT.

This sequence joins TRBV4-1 and TRBJ2-1; tentatively, D is TRBD1 (6 bases). CDR3 length equals 15 residues. V was cut by 4 bases and J by 11 bases, with 21 bases left in between. CDR1 is MGHRA and CDR2 is YSYEKL in the germline V gene. The CDR3 DNA reads as TGCGCCAGCAGCCCCTCCGGGACACTCCCTCTTCAGCAGTTCTTC. This codes for CASSPSGTLPLQQFF.

CDR3 coding DNA: TGTGCCAGCAGCCCACTCTCGCCCGGGGGAGGCGGGGAGCTGTTTTTT. Residues: CASSPLSPGGGGELFF. This rearrangement joins TRBV13 to TRBJ2-2; a possible D gene is TRBD2 (6 bases). Between the trimmed V and J ends, which lost 5 bases and 7 bases, there was a span of 20 bases. This CDR3 has 16 residues. The germline CDR1 and CDR2 sequences are PRHDT and FYEKMQ (reference sequence).